These T cell receptor beta chains were read from a single sample in a study of T-cell memory formation after mild COVID-19. TCRdb reanalysed the 5' RACE reads using MiXCR and keeps one entry per CDR3 protein. The sample lists 95,000 to 120,000 distinct CDR3 sequences; about 20% were seen once. Input material: PBMCs or a T cell subset sorted from them (not recorded which). The source is a man younger than 35 who had mild COVID-19 (a few samples of this study predate the infection). Cell type and time point are not known. Each CDR3 is given with its conserved first and last residue. D genes are given only for firm matches. Clone size, where shown, is once, few, many, or a class for clones that have expanded.

J: TRBJ2-5; V: TRBV5-1; size: -; D: -; CDR3: CASSPRGGVQETQYF; DNA: TGCGCCAGCAGCCCCAGGGGGGGTGTTCAAGAGACCCAGTACTTC
J: TRBJ2-6; V: TRBV7-8; size: -; D: -; CDR3: CASSKLRDTSGANVLTF; DNA: TGTGCCAGCAGCAAACTCCGGGACACCTCTGGGGCCAACGTCCTGACTTTC
J: TRBJ1-1; V: TRBV24-1; size: few; D: -; CDR3: CATSDPRQDDTEAFF; DNA: TGTGCCACCAGTGATCCTAGACAGGACGACACTGAAGCTTTCTTT
J: TRBJ2-5; V: TRBV12-3/TRBV12-4; size: -; D: -; CDR3: CASSPDGQQETQYF; DNA: TGTGCCAGCAGTCCTGACGGACAGCAAGAGACCCAGTACTTC
J: TRBJ1-2; V: TRBV27; size: few; D: -; CDR3: CASSLGRFNYGYTF; DNA: TGTGCCAGCAGTTTAGGCAGATTTAACTATGGCTACACCTTC
J: TRBJ2-6; V: TRBV7-8; size: many; D: TRBD1; CDR3: CASSFVTGGAGPHNVLTF; DNA: TGTGCCAGCAGCTTCGTGACAGGGGGCGCAGGACCCCACAACGTCCTGACTTTC
J: TRBJ2-3; V: TRBV7-9; size: -; D: TRBD2; CDR3: CASSSRTSGRYTDTQYF; DNA: TGTGCCAGCAGCTCAAGAACTAGCGGGAGGTACACAGATACGCAGTATTTT
J: TRBJ2-7; V: TRBV29-1; size: few; D: TRBD1; CDR3: CSGIPGQGVHEQYF; DNA: TGCAGCGGCATTCCGGGACAGGGGGTTCACGAGCAGTACTTC
J: TRBJ1-5; V: TRBV12-3/TRBV12-4; size: few; D: -; CDR3: CASRGLGKSNQPQHF; DNA: TGTGCCAGCAGGGGTCTGGGGAAAAGCAATCAGCCCCAGCATTTT
J: TRBJ1-1; V: TRBV7-6; size: -; D: -; CDR3: CASSLDAGGANTEAFF; DNA: TGTGCCAGCAGTTTGGACGCCGGAGGGGCGAACACTGAAGCTTTCTTT
J: TRBJ1-5; V: TRBV15; size: -; D: -; CDR3: CATSRVNQPQHF; DNA: TGTGCCACCAGCAGGGTTAATCAGCCCCAGCATTTT
J: TRBJ1-5; V: TRBV7-2; size: few; D: -; CDR3: CASSTPDGGGNQPQHF; DNA: TGTGCCAGCAGCACCCCCGACGGGGGAGGGAATCAGCCCCAGCATTTT
J: TRBJ2-3; V: TRBV4-2; size: -; D: TRBD2; CDR3: CASSQDRAGGPGDTQYF; DNA: TGTGCCAGCAGCCAAGACCGAGCGGGGGGGCCGGGAGATACGCAGTATTTT
J: TRBJ2-3; V: TRBV7-9; size: few; D: TRBD1; CDR3: CASSFTDRGRDTQYF; DNA: TGTGCCAGCAGTTTCACGGACAGGGGGAGAGATACGCAGTATTTT
J: TRBJ2-3; V: TRBV12-3/TRBV12-4; size: few; D: -; CDR3: CASSFIAESTDTQYF; DNA: TGTGCCAGCAGTTTTATAGCGGAGAGCACAGATACGCAGTATTTT
J: TRBJ2-1; V: TRBV29-1; size: few; D: -; CDR3: CSVRAVEQFF; DNA: TGCAGCGTACGAGCGGTTGAGCAGTTCTTC
J: TRBJ2-2; V: TRBV4-2; size: few; D: -; CDR3: CASSHNTGELFF; DNA: TGTGCCAGCAGCCATAACACCGGGGAGCTGTTTTTT
J: TRBJ2-1; V: TRBV6-2/TRBV6-3; size: many; D: -; CDR3: CASSYSREQFF; DNA: TGTGCCAGCAGTTACTCCCGGGAGCAGTTCTTC
J: TRBJ2-1; V: TRBV6-5; size: -; D: -; CDR3: CASSPLVIENEQFF; DNA: TGTGCCAGCAGCCCACTAGTAATCGAGAATGAGCAGTTCTTC
J: TRBJ2-5; V: TRBV5-6; size: -; D: -; CDR3: CASSYLDSKETQYF; DNA: TGTGCCAGCAGCTACCTGGACAGCAAAGAGACCCAGTACTTC
J: TRBJ1-2; V: TRBV7-9; size: once; D: -; CDR3: CASSRDGLADHYGYTF; DNA: TGTGCCAGCAGCAGAGATGGGTTGGCCGACCACTATGGCTACACCTTC
J: TRBJ2-7; V: TRBV29-1; size: -; D: TRBD1; CDR3: CSVVGTDHYEQYF; DNA: TGCAGCGTTGTTGGGACAGACCACTACGAGCAGTACTTC
J: TRBJ1-1; V: TRBV6-2/TRBV6-3; size: -; D: -; CDR3: CASSYGRGAFF; DNA: TGTGCCAGCAGTTACGGGAGGGGAGCTTTCTTT